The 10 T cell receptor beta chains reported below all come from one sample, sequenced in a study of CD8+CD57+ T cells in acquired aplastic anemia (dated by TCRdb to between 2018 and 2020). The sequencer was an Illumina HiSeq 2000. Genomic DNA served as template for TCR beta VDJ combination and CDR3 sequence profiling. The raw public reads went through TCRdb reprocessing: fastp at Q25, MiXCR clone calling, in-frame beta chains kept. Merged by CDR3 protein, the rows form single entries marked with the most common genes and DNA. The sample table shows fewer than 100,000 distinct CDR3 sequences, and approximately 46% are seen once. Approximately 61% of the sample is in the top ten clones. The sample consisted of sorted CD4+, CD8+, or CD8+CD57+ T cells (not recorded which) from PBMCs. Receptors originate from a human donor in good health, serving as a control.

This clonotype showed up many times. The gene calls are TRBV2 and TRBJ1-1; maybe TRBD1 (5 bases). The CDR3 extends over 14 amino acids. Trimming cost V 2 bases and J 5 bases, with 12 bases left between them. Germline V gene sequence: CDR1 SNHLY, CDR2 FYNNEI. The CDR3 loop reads CASSESGDRTEAFF. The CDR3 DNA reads TGTGCCAGCAGTGAATCGGGGGATCGGACTGAAGCTTTCTTT. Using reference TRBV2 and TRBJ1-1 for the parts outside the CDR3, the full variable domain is EPEVTQTPSHQVTQMGQEVILRCVPISNHLYFYWYRQILGQKVEFLVSFYNNEISEKSEIFDDQFSVERPDGSNFTLKIRSTKLEDSAMYFCASSESGDRTEAFFGQGTRLTVV.

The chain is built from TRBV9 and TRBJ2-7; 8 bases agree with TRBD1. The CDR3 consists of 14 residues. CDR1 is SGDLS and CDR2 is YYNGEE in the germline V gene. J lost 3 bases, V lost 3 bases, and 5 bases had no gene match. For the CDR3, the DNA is TGTGCCAGCAGCGCGCAGGGGGCGGTCTACGAGCAGTACTTC. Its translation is CASSAQGAVYEQYF.

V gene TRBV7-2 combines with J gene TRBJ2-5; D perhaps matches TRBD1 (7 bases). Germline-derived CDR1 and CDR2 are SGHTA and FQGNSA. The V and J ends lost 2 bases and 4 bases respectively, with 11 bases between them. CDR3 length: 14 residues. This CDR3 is CASSLNQGGETQYF. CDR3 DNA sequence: TGTGCCAGCAGCTTAAATCAGGGGGGAGAGACCCAGTACTTC.

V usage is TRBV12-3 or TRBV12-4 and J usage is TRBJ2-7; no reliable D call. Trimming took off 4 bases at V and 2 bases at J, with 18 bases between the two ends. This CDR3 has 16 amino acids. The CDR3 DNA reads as TGTGCCAGCAGTTCCCTGACTCTCCCCGGAACCTACGAGCAGTACGTC. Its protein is CASSSLTLPGTYEQYV.

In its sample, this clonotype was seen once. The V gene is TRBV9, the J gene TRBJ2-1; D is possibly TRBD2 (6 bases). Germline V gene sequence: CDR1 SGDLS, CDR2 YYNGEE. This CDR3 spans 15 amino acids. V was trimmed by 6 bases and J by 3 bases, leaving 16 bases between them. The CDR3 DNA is TGTGCCAGCATCCCCGCTGGCGGGATCTACAATGAGCAGTTCTTC. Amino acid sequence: CASIPAGGIYNEQFF.

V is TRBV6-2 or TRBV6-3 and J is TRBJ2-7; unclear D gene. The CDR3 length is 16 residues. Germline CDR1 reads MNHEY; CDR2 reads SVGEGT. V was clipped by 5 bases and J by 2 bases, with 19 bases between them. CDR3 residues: CASSLPRTLTPYEQYF. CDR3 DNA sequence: TGTGCCAGCAGTCTTCCCCGGACCCTAACCCCCTACGAGCAGTACTTC.

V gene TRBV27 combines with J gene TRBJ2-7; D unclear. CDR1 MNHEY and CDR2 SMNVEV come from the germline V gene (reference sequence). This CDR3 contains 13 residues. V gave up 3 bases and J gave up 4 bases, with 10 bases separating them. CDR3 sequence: CASSFGPPYEQYF. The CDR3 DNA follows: TGTGCCAGCAGTTTCGGTCCGCCTTACGAGCAGTACTTC.

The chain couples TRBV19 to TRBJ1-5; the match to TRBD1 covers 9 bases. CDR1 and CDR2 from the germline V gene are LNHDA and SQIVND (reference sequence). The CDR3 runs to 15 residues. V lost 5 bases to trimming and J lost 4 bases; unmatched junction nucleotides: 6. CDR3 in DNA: TGTGCCAGTAGTGACCAACAGGGGGCGAATCAGCCCCAGCATTTT. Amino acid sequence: CASSDQQGANQPQHF.

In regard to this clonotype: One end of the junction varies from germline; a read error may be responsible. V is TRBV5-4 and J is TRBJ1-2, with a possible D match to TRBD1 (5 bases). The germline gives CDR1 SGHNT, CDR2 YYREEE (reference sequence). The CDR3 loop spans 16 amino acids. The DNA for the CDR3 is TGTGCCTGCAGCTTGGCGGCAGGGCCTTCTAACTATGGCTACACCTTC. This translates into CACSLAAGPSNYGYTF. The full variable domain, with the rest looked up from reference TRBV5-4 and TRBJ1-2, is ETGVTQSPTHLIKTRGQQVTLRCSSQSGHNTVSWYQQALGQGPQFIFQYYREEENGRGNFPPRFSGLQFPNYSSELNVNALELDDSALYLCACSLAAGPSNYGYTFGSGTRLTVV.

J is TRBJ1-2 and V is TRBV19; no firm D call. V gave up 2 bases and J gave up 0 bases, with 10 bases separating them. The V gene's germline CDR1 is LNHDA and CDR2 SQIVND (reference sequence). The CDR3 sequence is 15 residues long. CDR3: CASSISATSNYGYTF. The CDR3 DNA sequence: TGTGCCAGTAGTATATCAGCAACCTCTAACTATGGCTACACCTTC. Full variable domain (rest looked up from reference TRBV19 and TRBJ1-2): DGGITQSPKYLFRKEGQNVTLSCEQNLNHDAMYWYRQDPGQGLRLIYYSQIVNDFQKGDIAEGYSVSREKKESFPLTVTSAQKNPTAFYLCASSISATSNYGYTFGSGTRLTVV.